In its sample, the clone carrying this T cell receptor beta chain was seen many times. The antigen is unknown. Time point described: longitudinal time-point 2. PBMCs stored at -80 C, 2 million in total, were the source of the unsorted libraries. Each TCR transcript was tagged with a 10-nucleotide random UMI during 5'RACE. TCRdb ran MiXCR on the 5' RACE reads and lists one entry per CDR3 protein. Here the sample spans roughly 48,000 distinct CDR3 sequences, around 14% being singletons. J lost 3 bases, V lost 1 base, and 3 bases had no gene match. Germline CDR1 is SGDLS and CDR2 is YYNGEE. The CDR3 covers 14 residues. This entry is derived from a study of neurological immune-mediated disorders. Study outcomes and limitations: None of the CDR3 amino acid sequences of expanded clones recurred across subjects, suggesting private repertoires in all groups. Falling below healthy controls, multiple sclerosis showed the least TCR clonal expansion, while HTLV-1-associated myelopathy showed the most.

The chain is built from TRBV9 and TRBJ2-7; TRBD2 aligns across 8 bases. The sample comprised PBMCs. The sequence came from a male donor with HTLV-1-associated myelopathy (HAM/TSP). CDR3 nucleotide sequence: TGTGCCAGCAGCGTAACAGCGGGGGACTACGAGCAGTACTTC. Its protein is CASSVTAGDYEQYF.